This entry features one T cell receptor (beta chain) sequence. Source study methods: Amplification of reference gene primers was used by the study to estimate nucleated cell counts. This table comes from immunoSEQ multiplex PCR, and its TCRdb copy is limited to in-frame clones, with some not included. Clone size and V and J calls were adopted from that table, with D and trimming inferred from the DNA. The repertoire consists of around 59,000 clones, with over 70% occurring once and the leading ten covering around 19%. This sample is drawn from a study of blood T cell repertoires in COVID-19. At the level of the study: Whether acute or convalescent, the COVID-19 samples came from the United States, Italy and Spain. Sources were T cells, B-cell-depleted T cells, or PBMCs; the material itself was cDNA or gDNA.

This clonotype was sampled from a woman aged 45 to 65 with active or convalescent COVID-19. Sequencing used peripheral blood.

The CDR3 protein is CASIIEDLTSYEQYF. The CDR3 bases are TGTGCCAGCATAATAGAGGACTTAACCTCCTACGAGCAGTACTTC. The chain joins TRBV6-5 to TRBJ2-7; possibly TRBD2 for D (5 bases). This CDR3 contains 15 residues. V was clipped by 7 bases and J by 0 bases, with 16 bases between them. Germline CDR1 and CDR2: MNHEY and SVGAGI.